Below are 16 T cell receptor beta chains sequenced from a single sample in a study of blood T cell repertoires in COVID-19. TCRdb keeps only in-frame clones here, not all; method: immunoSEQ multiplex PCR. The sample consists of 280,000 or so clones, more than 75% of them appearing once. Material: peripheral blood. These receptors came from a woman younger than 45 who had recovered from COVID-19.

V gene TRBV19 combines with J gene TRBJ2-1, with TRBD2 matching over 8 bases. CDR1 and CDR2 from the germline V gene are LNHDA and SQIVND (reference sequence). This CDR3 spans 15 amino acids. The ends lost 7 bases at V and 3 bases at J; junction bases unmatched: 8. CDR3 protein: CASNTGGALYNEQFF. In DNA, the CDR3 is TGTGCCAGTAATACCGGGGGGGCCCTCTACAATGAGCAGTTCTTC.

The chain joins TRBV6-2 or TRBV6-3 to TRBJ2-7; TRBD2 aligns across 7 bases. The germline V gene encodes CDR1 MNHEY and CDR2 SVGEGT. With V trimmed by 4 bases and J by 0 bases, 6 bases remained unmatched. This CDR3 is built from 15 residues. The CDR3 DNA reads TGTGCCAGCAGTTCCTTGCGGGAGAGCTCCTACGAGCAGTACTTC. Encoded protein: CASSSLRESSYEQYF.

The chain recombines TRBV27 with TRBJ2-5, with 12 bases identical to TRBD2. V lost 6 bases to trimming and J lost 5 bases; unmatched junction nucleotides: 10. The germline V gene has CDR1 MNHEY and CDR2 SMNVEV (reference sequence). This CDR3 has 16 amino acids. The CDR3 DNA is TGTGCCAGCAGCCTAGCGGGAGGGCCATCTTGGGAGACCCAGTACTTC. Protein sequence: CASSLAGGPSWETQYF.

The V gene is TRBV5-4, the J gene TRBJ1-1; the D gene is possibly TRBD1 (6 bases). Germline CDR1 SGHNT, CDR2 YYREEE (reference sequence). Trimming took 7 bases from V and 2 from J, leaving 9 bases between them. There are 12 residues in the CDR3. This chain's CDR3 is CASQGINTEAFF. The CDR3 DNA follows: TGTGCCAGCCAGGGGATTAACACTGAAGCTTTCTTT.

This chain joins TRBV11-2 and TRBJ2-7; D is uncertain. Trimming removed 1 base from V and 0 bases from J, with 7 bases in between. Germline CDR1 is SGHAT and CDR2 is FQNNGV. The length of the CDR3 is 14 residues. CDR3 DNA sequence: TGTGCCAGCAGCTTAGTAACCAGCTCCTACGAGCAGTACTTC. Its translation: CASSLVTSSYEQYF.

The chain joins TRBV6-1 to TRBJ2-1; 10 nucleotides line up with TRBD1. Looked up from germline, CDR1 is MNHNS and CDR2 is SASEGT. V gave up 2 bases and J gave up 5 bases; unmatched junction bases: 6. The CDR3 loop spans 16 amino acids. The CDR3 nucleotides read TGTGCCAGCAGTGAATACTCCGGGACAGGGGACAATGAGCAGTTCTTC. Amino acid sequence: CASSEYSGTGDNEQFF.

The gene calls are TRBV6-4 and TRBJ2-7; TRBD1 might be the D (5 bases). The germline gives CDR1 MRHNA, CDR2 SNTAGT. With 4 bases removed from V and 5 bases from J, the gap between germline ends came to 12 bases. There are 13 residues in the CDR3. The CDR3 DNA is TGTGCCAGCAGTGCCAGGGTAAGGGACGAGCAGTACTTC. This codes for CASSARVRDEQYF.

The chain couples TRBV28 to TRBJ1-5; 9 bases match TRBD1. Germline V gives CDR1 MDHEN, CDR2 SYDVKM. This CDR3 region has 17 residues. V gave up 4 bases and J gave up 6 bases; unmatched junction bases: 13. The CDR3 region is CASSSRVWDRAVQPQHF. The CDR3 nucleotides are TGTGCCAGCAGTTCACGAGTCTGGGACAGGGCTGTTCAGCCCCAGCATTTT.

The chain joins TRBV27 to TRBJ2-7; possible D gene TRBD1, 7 bases. V lost 6 bases, J lost 2 bases, and 20 bases lay in between. Germline V gene data show CDR1 as MNHEY and CDR2 as SMNVEV (reference sequence). The CDR3 is 16 amino acids. Written as DNA, the CDR3 is TGTGCCAGCAGAAAGTCGGCGGGGCAGGGGGCCTACGAGCAGTACTTC. Its protein product is CASRKSAGQGAYEQYF.

This chain uses TRBV6-5 with TRBJ1-4; no reliable D call. Germline V gives CDR1 MNHEY, CDR2 SVGAGI. This CDR3 is 14 amino acids long. Between the trimmed V and J ends, which lost 7 bases and 8 bases, there was a span of 17 bases. CDR3 sequence: CASMAGPTYEKLFF. In DNA, the CDR3 is TGTGCCAGCATGGCGGGCCCGACTTACGAAAAACTGTTTTTT.

The chain couples TRBV12-3 or TRBV12-4 to TRBJ2-5; tentative D call: TRBD2 (6 bases). V lost 5 bases and J 6 bases, leaving 7 bases between the germline ends. This CDR3 region has 11 residues. The DNA for the CDR3 is TGTGCCAGCAGTAGCGGGCAGACCCAGTACTTC. Translation gives CASSSGQTQYF.

The chain joins TRBV18 to TRBJ2-1; the D gene is possibly TRBD1 (5 bases). The CDR3 spans 14 residues. V lost 0 bases to trimming and J lost 6 bases, with 9 bases between them. Germline CDR1 and CDR2: KGHSH and LQKENI. The CDR3 reads CASSPPPGSNEQFF. For the CDR3, the DNA is TGTGCCAGCTCACCACCGCCAGGGTCCAATGAGCAGTTCTTC. Drawing the rest from reference TRBV18 and TRBJ2-1, the complete variable domain is NAGVMQNPRHLVRRRGQEARLRCSPMKGHSHVYWYRQLPEEGLKFMVYLQKENIIDESGMPKERFSAEFPKEGPSILRIQQVVRGDSAAYFCASSPPPGSNEQFFGPGTRLTVL.

This chain uses TRBV12-3 or TRBV12-4 with TRBJ2-1; D might be TRBD2 (6 bases). With 5 bases removed from V and 14 bases from J, the gap between germline ends came to 13 bases. This CDR3 has 11 residues. This CDR3 is CASSVGGEEFF. The CDR3 coding sequence is TGTGCCAGCAGTGTCGGGGGAGAGGAGTTCTTC.

The V call is TRBV28, the J call TRBJ1-5; D might be TRBD1 (5 bases). The CDR3 totals 14 residues. CDR1 is MDHEN, CDR2 SYDVKM, per germline. V lost 4 bases and J 6 bases, leaving 13 bases between the germline ends. The CDR3 DNA sequence: TGTGCCAGCAGTTCTGTAGGGGTAATTCAGCCCCAGCATTTT. Its translation is CASSSVGVIQPQHF.

The chain is built from TRBV5-1 and TRBJ1-6; TRBD1 is a possible D gene (5 bases). The CDR3 has 13 amino acids. V shed 5 bases and J shed 10 bases, with 13 bases lying between them. Per germline, CDR1 SGHRS and CDR2 YFSETQ. CDR3 sequence reads: CASRGREDSPLHF. The DNA for the CDR3 is TGCGCCAGCAGAGGCAGGGAAGACTCACCCCTCCACTTT.

The gene calls are TRBV6-4 and TRBJ1-1; 9 positions match TRBD1. Per germline, CDR1 MRHNA and CDR2 SNTAGT. This CDR3 comprises 12 residues. The V and J ends lost 7 bases and 5 bases, in that order; junction bases with no gene match: 2. The CDR3 protein is CASKQGATEAFF. DNA for the CDR3: TGTGCCAGCAAACAGGGGGCAACTGAAGCTTTCTTT.